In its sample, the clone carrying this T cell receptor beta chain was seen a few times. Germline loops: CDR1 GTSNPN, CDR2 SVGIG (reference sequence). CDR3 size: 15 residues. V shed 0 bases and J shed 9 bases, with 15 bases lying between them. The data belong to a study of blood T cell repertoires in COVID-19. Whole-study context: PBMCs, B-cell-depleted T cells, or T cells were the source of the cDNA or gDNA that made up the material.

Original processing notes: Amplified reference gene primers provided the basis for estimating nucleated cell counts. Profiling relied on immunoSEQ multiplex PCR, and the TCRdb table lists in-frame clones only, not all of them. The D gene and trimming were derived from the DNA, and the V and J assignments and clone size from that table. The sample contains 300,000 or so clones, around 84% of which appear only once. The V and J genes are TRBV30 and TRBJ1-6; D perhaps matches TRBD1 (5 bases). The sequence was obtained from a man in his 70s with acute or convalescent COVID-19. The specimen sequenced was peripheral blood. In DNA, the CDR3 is TGTGCCTGGAGTGTACTTGGGGCCAATGGTTCACCCCTCCACTTT. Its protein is CAWSVLGANGSPLHF. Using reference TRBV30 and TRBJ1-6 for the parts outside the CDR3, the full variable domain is SQTIHQWPATLVQPVGSPLSLECTVEGTSNPNLYWYRQAAGRGLQLLFYSVGIGQISSEVPQNLSASRPQDRQFILSSKKLLLSDSGFYLCAWSVLGANGSPLHFGNGTRLTVT.